This TCR beta chain originates from a study of blood T cell repertoires in COVID-19 (TCRdb year 2020). Background for the entire study: The collaborator samples originated in the United States, Italy and Spain and spanned the acute and convalescent phases of COVID-19. The prospective study material was composed of cDNA or gDNA derived from T cells, B-cell-depleted T cells, or PBMCs. Subjects who had been exposed to COVID-19, were actively infected with it, or had recovered from it provided the deeply sampled blood TCRbeta repertoires that made up the dataset. The repertoires were released in a freely available public database intended as a resource for research on the immune response to SARS-CoV-2. The samples were drawn from two sources: the first 160 participants of the ongoing ImmuneRACE study, and 1,254 subjects contributed by 6 global collaborators. Nearly every sample came with metadata listing a de-identified subject ID, COVID-19 status, age in years and sex. HLA class I and class II types, where available, came from metadata supplied by the sample provider rather than from assay-based typing.

Whole blood was collected in K2EDTA tubes by collaborating institutions according to the institutions' own protocols. For TCRbeta analysis, collaborators shipped samples as frozen whole blood, isolated PBMCs, or DNA extracted from either of those sample types. TCRbeta CDR3 regions were amplified from genomic DNA using the immunoSEQ Assay, a bias-controlled multiplex PCR. The authors processed their data as follows. The number of nucleated cells in each sample was estimated by amplification of reference gene primers within the assay. Sequence reads were collapsed and filtered to measure the absolute abundance of every unique TCRbeta CDR3 rearrangement. Productive Simpson clonality was computed per sample as the square root of Simpson's diversity index over productive rearrangements. Held by TCRdb, this immuneACCESS table contains in-frame sequences only and omits some clones. Under half of the omission traces to an unresolved V gene where checked; the cause of the rest is unknown. That table supplies the V and J calls and clone size; D and trimming were determined from the DNA. A total of about 140,000 clones appear in this sample, around 80% of them only once. 10% to 15% of the sample lies in the top ten.

The germline V gene yields SGHTA for CDR1 and FQGNSA for CDR2. The junction shows trimming of 5 bases on V and 7 bases on J, plus 3 bases between the germline ends. Spanning cysteine to phenylalanine, the CDR3 consists of 11 amino acids. Only the CDR3 portion is preserved as DNA: 33 bases, with reading frame beginning at the first base. This clone was observed many times. The antigen this receptor binds is unknown. Within one base of it there is no much larger clone, and no base qualities were kept. Study-level results and caveats: The quantity of clinical and demographic metadata differed by source and by participant and was supplied without curation.

Here the chain combines TRBV7-2 and TRBJ1-6; the D gene is not confidently resolved. The sample taken for sequencing was peripheral blood. The sequence derives from a man of 80 years or more with acute or convalescent COVID-19. The CDR3 loop reads CASSQNSPLHF. Read as DNA, the sequence is TGTGCCAGCAGCCAAAATTCACCCCTCCACTTT.